Each of the 25 T cell receptor beta chains below was sequenced from the same sample in a study of shared clonotypes between healthy human individuals. Positively selected for CCR7, the CD45RO-negative cells used as naive CD8 cells excluded terminally differentiated effector memory CD45RA+ cells. TCRdb keeps only in-frame clones here, not all; method: immunoSEQ multiplex PCR. Counted here are hundreds of thousands of clones, about 90% occurring once; the ten biggest clones make up more than 20%. The sequenced material came from naive CD8+ T cells sorted from blood. All receptors derive from a man aged 25 to 45 in good health.

The genes are TRBV5-1 and TRBJ2-3, with D maybe TRBD2 (6 bases). Trimming pared 2 bases from V and 2 bases from J, leaving 15 bases between. The CDR3 is 16 residues long. The germline gives CDR1 SGHRS, CDR2 YFSETQ. The CDR3 protein is CASSLSLERATDTQYF. CDR3 DNA sequence: TGCGCCAGCAGCTTAAGTCTCGAGCGGGCCACAGATACGCAGTATTTT.

The V call is TRBV5-5, the J call TRBJ2-7; D not certain. Germline-derived CDR1 and CDR2 are SGHKS and YYEKEE (reference sequence). V was clipped by 3 bases and J by 3 bases, with 16 bases between them. This CDR3 has 15 residues. The CDR3 region has the DNA TGTGCCAGCAGCTCCGCCCTGGACGGATTCTACGAGCAGTACTTC. This translates into CASSSALDGFYEQYF.

The rearrangement links TRBV5-4 to TRBJ2-7; 7 bases are shared with TRBD1. J was trimmed by 2 bases and V by 2 bases; bases with no gene match: 4. Germline loops: CDR1 SGHNT, CDR2 YYREEE (reference sequence). The CDR3 has 14 amino acids. The CDR3 sequence: CASSFRDSPYEQYF. The DNA for the CDR3 is TGTGCCAGCAGCTTCCGGGACAGCCCCTACGAGCAGTACTTC.

This chain connects TRBV18 to TRBJ1-5; D might be TRBD1 (6 bases). CDR1 KGHSH and CDR2 LQKENI come from the germline V gene. The CDR3 totals 16 residues. The V end was cut by 3 bases, the J end by 1 base, with 13 bases between. CDR3 region: CASSPRPGDSNQPQHF. The CDR3 nucleotides read TGTGCCAGCTCACCCCGACCAGGGGACAGCAATCAGCCCCAGCATTTT.

This rearrangement joins TRBV11-2 to TRBJ2-3; the D call may be TRBD1 or TRBD2 (5 bases each). Germline values: CDR1 SGHAT, CDR2 FQNNGV. The CDR3 has 16 amino acids. V was clipped by 7 bases and J by 0 bases, with 17 bases between them. In DNA form, the CDR3 reads TGTGCCAGCACGGGGCGATGGCGCGTGAGCACAGATACGCAGTATTTT. It encodes CASTGRWRVSTDTQYF.

The genes are TRBV5-6 and TRBJ2-7; D is possibly TRBD1 (5 bases). The CDR3 is made up of 15 amino acids. Germline V lookup: CDR1 SGHDT, CDR2 YYEEEE. V lost 3 bases, J lost 3 bases, and 16 bases lay in between. In nucleotides, the CDR3 is TGTGCCAGCAGCTCGCAACCGGACATTATCTACGAGCAGTACTTC. This translates into CASSSQPDIIYEQYF. Based on the CDR3 plus reference TRBV5-6 and TRBJ2-7, the full variable domain is DAGVTQSPTHLIKTRGQQVTLRCSPKSGHDTVSWYQQALGQGPQFIFQYYEEEERQRGNFPDRFSGHQFPNYSSELNVNALLLGDSALYLCASSSQPDIIYEQYFGPGTRLTVT.

The chain carries TRBV7-9 and TRBJ2-3; 13 bases are a match to TRBD2. CDR1 is SEHNR and CDR2 is FQNEAQ in the germline V gene (reference sequence). Unmatched junction bases numbered 7, after V lost 4 bases and J lost 0 bases. CDR3 length: 18 amino acids. DNA of the CDR3: TGTGCCAGCAGCTACCGGACTAGCGGGAGTAATAGCACAGATACGCAGTATTTT. Its protein product is CASSYRTSGSNSTDTQYF. The full variable domain, rest sourced from reference TRBV7-9 and TRBJ2-3, is DTGVSQNPRHKITKRGQNVTFRCDPISEHNRLYWYRQTLGQGPEFLTYFQNEAQLEKSRLLSDRFSAERPKGSFSTLEIQRTEQGDSAMYLCASSYRTSGSNSTDTQYFGPGTRLTVL.

This clone appeared once. The CDR3 region has the DNA TGTGCCTGGAGTGTGAGGGGACTAGCGGCCGAGCAGTTCTTC. Translating it yields CAWSVRGLAAEQFF. The chain employs TRBV30 and TRBJ2-1; 11 bases map to TRBD2. The CDR3 is made up of 14 amino acids. Germline CDR1 reads GTSNPN; CDR2 reads SVGIG (reference sequence). J lost 10 bases, V lost 0 bases, and 5 bases had no gene match. Complete variable domain (other parts from reference TRBV30 and TRBJ2-1): SQTIHQWPATLVQPVGSPLSLECTVEGTSNPNLYWYRQAAGRGLQLLFYSVGIGQISSEVPQNLSASRPQDRQFILSSKKLLLSDSGFYLCAWSVRGLAAEQFFGPGTRLTVL.

V and J are TRBV21-1 and TRBJ2-7; TRBD2 is the table's D call, not checked against the DNA. TRBV21-1 is labeled a pseudogene. The CDR3 consists of 12 residues. DNA of the CDR3: TGTGCCAGCCGCGGGTCCTCCTACGAGCAGTACTTC. Encoded protein: CASRGSSYEQYF.

This chain links TRBV2 with TRBJ1-3; 7 positions agree with TRBD1. This CDR3 is 14 amino acids long. Germline CDR1 and CDR2: SNHLY and FYNNEI. Trimming took 6 bases from V and 4 from J; bases not matched to a gene: 6. This chain's CDR3 is CASRMTGTGNTIYF. For the CDR3, the DNA is TGTGCCAGCAGGATGACAGGGACAGGAAACACCATATATTTT.

V usage is TRBV6-1 and J usage is TRBJ2-1, with 7 nucleotides matching TRBD1. This CDR3 has 15 amino acids. The V and J ends lost 7 bases and 0 bases, in that order; junction bases with no gene match: 6. Germline CDR1 is MNHNS and CDR2 is SASEGT. The CDR3 reads CASTADRSSYNEQFF. The CDR3 coding sequence is TGTGCCAGCACCGCGGACAGGAGCTCCTACAATGAGCAGTTCTTC.

The chain uses TRBV19 and TRBJ2-3; no reliable D call. The CDR3 is made up of 15 amino acids. Germline assignment: CDR1 LNHDA and CDR2 SQIVND (reference sequence). V lost 3 bases and J 3 bases, leaving 13 bases between the germline ends. Here the CDR3 DNA reads TGTGCCAGTAGTATTCCCAGTCGGGCGACAGATACGCAGTATTTT. It codes for CASSIPSRATDTQYF.

This clone was observed a few times. The V gene is TRBV27, the J gene TRBJ2-5; a weak D match, TRBD2 (6 bases). Germline lookup yields CDR1 MNHEY and CDR2 SMNVEV (reference sequence). Between the trimmed V and J ends, which lost 8 bases and 8 bases, there was a span of 12 bases. CDR3 size: 11 residues. DNA for the CDR3: TGTGCCAGCGGGATGGGGGGTACCCAGTACTTC. Translating gives CASGMGGTQYF.

The chain has TRBV11-2 and TRBJ2-1, with unresolved D. Germline V gene data show CDR1 as SGHAT and CDR2 as FQNNGV. V shed 1 base and J shed 2 bases, with 9 bases lying between them. This CDR3 contains 15 residues. The CDR3 loop is CASSLGSGPYNEQFF. DNA of the CDR3: TGTGCCAGCAGCTTAGGATCCGGCCCCTACAATGAGCAGTTCTTC.

This chain joins TRBV11-2 and TRBJ1-3, with D maybe TRBD1 (6 bases). Germline V gene data show CDR1 as SGHAT and CDR2 as FQNNGV. Trimming cost V 5 bases and J 3 bases, with 20 bases left between them. The CDR3 has 17 residues. CDR3 bases: TGTGCCAGCAGCCCGACCCCGACAGGACTGGGTGGAAACACCATATATTTT. Its protein product is CASSPTPTGLGGNTIYF.

This chain uses TRBV28 with TRBJ2-7; no firm D call. Germline V lookup: CDR1 MDHEN, CDR2 SYDVKM. CDR3 length equals 16 residues. V lost 4 bases and J lost 2, with 18 bases in between. The CDR3 DNA reads as TGTGCCAGCAGTTCGATCCAGGTGGGCCTACCCTACGAGCAGTACTTC. It encodes CASSSIQVGLPYEQYF.

The chain uses TRBV9 and TRBJ2-2; the match to TRBD1 covers 7 bases. CDR1 and CDR2 (germline): SGDLS, YYNGEE. There are 17 residues in the CDR3. Trimming removed 3 bases from V and 2 bases from J; junction bases left unmatched: 10. The CDR3: CASSAPGQAINTGELFF. In DNA form, the CDR3 reads TGTGCCAGCAGCGCCCCCGGACAGGCGATAAACACCGGGGAGCTGTTTTTT.

The chain combines TRBV29-1 with TRBJ1-1; the D gene is possibly TRBD1 (5 bases). The germline V and J ends were trimmed by 7 bases and 0 bases, with 12 bases remaining between them. CDR1 SQVTM and CDR2 ANQGSEA come from the germline V gene. The CDR3 contains 13 residues. The CDR3 bases are TGCAGCGCCGCATCAGGGATGAACACTGAAGCTTTCTTT. Protein sequence: CSAASGMNTEAFF.

This clone was counted once. The chain combines TRBV13 with TRBJ2-7; 7 bases align to TRBD2. Looked up from germline, CDR1 is PRHDT and CDR2 is FYEKMQ (reference sequence). Unmatched junction bases numbered 7, after V lost 5 bases and J lost 0 bases. The CDR3 is made up of 15 amino acids. CDR3 loop: CASSLGLAASYEQYF. The CDR3 bases are TGTGCCAGCAGCCTGGGCCTAGCGGCCTCCTACGAGCAGTACTTC.

The gene calls are TRBV6-1 and TRBJ1-5; 9 nucleotides match TRBD1. This CDR3 has 14 residues. Per the germline V gene, CDR1 is MNHNS and CDR2 is SASEGT. Trimming took 1 base from V and 5 from J; bases not matched to a gene: 0. The CDR3, as DNA: TGTGCCAGCAGTGAAGGGGACAGGGATCAGCCCCAGCATTTT. Translation: CASSEGDRDQPQHF.

DNA for the CDR3: TGTGCCAGCAGTGAAGCCGACAGGAGTTTACATGGCTACACCTTC. Translated: CASSEADRSLHGYTF. The gene calls are TRBV6-1 and TRBJ1-2, with D maybe TRBD1 (6 bases). The germline gives CDR1 MNHNS, CDR2 SASEGT. With 0 bases removed from V and 6 bases from J, the gap between germline ends came to 14 bases. The CDR3 has 15 residues.

This chain joins TRBV27 and TRBJ1-5, with D uncertain. The V and J ends lost 5 bases and 0 bases respectively, with 11 bases between them. Germline values: CDR1 MNHEY, CDR2 SMNVEV (reference sequence). The CDR3 length is 15 residues. The CDR3, as DNA: TGTGCCAGCAGTCCCTATCCTATTAGCAATCAGCCCCAGCATTTT. This encodes CASSPYPISNQPQHF.

With regard to this clone: Other DNA sequences in this sample translate to the same CDR3. V and J are TRBV29-1 and TRBJ2-7; no firm D call. The V end was cut by 4 bases, the J end by 0 bases, with 7 bases between. Germline CDR1 reads SQVTM; CDR2 reads ANQGSEA. This CDR3 is built from 12 residues. The CDR3 DNA reads TGCAGCGTTGTAGGGCTCTCCTACGAGCAGTACTTC. Residues: CSVVGLSYEQYF.

The V gene is TRBV28, the J gene TRBJ2-5; 10 nucleotides agree with TRBD2. Germline CDR1 and CDR2: MDHEN and SYDVKM. J gave up 1 base and V 3 bases, and 5 bases lay outside the gene matches. The CDR3 extends over 16 amino acids. The CDR3 nucleotides read TGTGCCAGCAGTTTCAAAGGACTAGCGGCCCAAGAGACCCAGTACTTC. Translating it yields CASSFKGLAAQETQYF. Together with reference TRBV28 and TRBJ2-5, the CDR3 gives the full variable domain: DVKVTQSSRYLVKRTGEKVFLECVQDMDHENMFWYRQDPGLGLRLIYFSYDVKMKEKGDIPEGYSVSREKKERFSLILESASTNQTSMYLCASSFKGLAAQETQYFGPGTRLLVL.

V usage is TRBV27 and J usage is TRBJ2-2; D is undetermined. In germline, CDR1 is MNHEY, CDR2 SMNVEV (reference sequence). Trimming removed 6 bases from V and 9 bases from J, with 11 bases in between. The CDR3 sequence is 12 residues long. The CDR3 loop reads CASSPVGRELFF. The CDR3 DNA reads as TGTGCCAGCAGCCCGGTTGGGCGGGAGCTGTTTTTT.